The next 14 T cell receptor beta chains were all read from a single sample in a study of blood T cell repertoires in COVID-19. Data came from immunoSEQ multiplex PCR; TCRdb stores just in-frame clones and leaves some out. The table lists about 270,000 clones, almost 85% of them singletons. The sample consisted of PBMCs or T cells enriched from blood (not recorded which). These receptors were obtained from a woman aged 50 to 60 with acute COVID-19.

The chain couples TRBV6-2 or TRBV6-3 to TRBJ2-2; D call uncertain. CDR3 length: 13 amino acids. V dropped 2 bases and J dropped 5 bases, with 6 bases sitting between them. The V gene's germline CDR1 is MNHEY and CDR2 SVGEGT. CDR3 sequence (DNA): TGTGCCAGCAGTTACATGGAGACCGGGGAGCTGTTTTTT. Translating gives CASSYMETGELFF.

This rearrangement joins TRBV3-1 (or the pseudogene TRBV3-2) to TRBJ2-7; D might be TRBD2 (6 bases). CDR1 and CDR2 (germline): LGHDT, YNNKEL (reference sequence). This CDR3 has 18 residues. V lost 5 bases to trimming and J lost 5 bases, with 28 bases between them. For the CDR3, the DNA is TGTGCCAGCAGCGGGAAGTTTAGTCGTGCGGGGCCTCCTGACGAGCAGTACTTC. Translation gives CASSGKFSRAGPPDEQYF.

V usage is TRBV5-6 and J usage is TRBJ2-2; D is perhaps TRBD1 (6 bases). The germline V gene has CDR1 SGHDT and CDR2 YYEEEE. There are 13 residues in the CDR3. Trimming stripped 4 bases from V and 5 bases from J, with 9 bases between. The CDR3 protein is CASSRTGTGELFF. CDR3 nucleotides: TGTGCCAGCAGCCGTACAGGGACCGGGGAGCTGTTTTTT.

This clone was observed a single time. CDR3 sequence reads: CASIEMPGQSSYEQYF. CDR3 DNA sequence: TGCGCCAGCATCGAAATGCCGGGACAATCCTCCTACGAGCAGTACTTC. This sequence joins TRBV5-1 and TRBJ2-7; perhaps TRBD1 as D (6 bases). Deletions cut 6 bases from V and 0 bases from J, with 19 bases between. CDR3 size: 16 residues. Per the germline V gene, CDR1 is SGHRS and CDR2 is YFSETQ.

The rearrangement links TRBV29-1 to TRBJ1-1; perhaps TRBD1 as D (5 bases). The germline CDR1 and CDR2 sequences are SQVTM and ANQGSEA. V was trimmed by 5 bases and J by 4 bases, leaving 20 bases between them. The CDR3 spans 15 residues. In DNA form, the CDR3 reads TGCAGCGTTTCAGGTAGGGGCAGGGTAACCACTGAAGCTTTCTTT. Protein sequence: CSVSGRGRVTTEAFF.

This chain uses TRBV7-9 with TRBJ2-1; 9 bases fit TRBD1. V shed 5 bases and J 5 bases; nucleotides not matched to a gene: 10. The CDR3 extends over 16 amino acids. CDR1 is SEHNR, CDR2 FQNEAQ, per germline (reference sequence). The CDR3 DNA reads as TGTGCCAGCAGCCCCCTGGGGACAGGGATCCACAATGAGCAGTTCTTC. This sequence encodes CASSPLGTGIHNEQFF.

This clone has only one observation. A junction end diverges from the germline sequence, so it may reflect a read error. The CDR3 DNA reads TGCGCCAGCAGGTTGGGAGTCTGGGGACAGCCTACAGATACGCAGTATTTT. Protein: CASRLGVWGQPTDTQYF. This chain connects TRBV5-1 to TRBJ2-3, with 7 bases identical to TRBD1. The CDR3 consists of 17 residues. Germline V CDR1 and CDR2: SGHRS, YFSETQ. Full variable domain (rest looked up from reference TRBV5-1 and TRBJ2-3): KAGVTQTPRYLIKTRGQQVTLSCSPISGHRSVSWYQQTPGQGLQFLFEYFSETQRNKGNFPGRFSGRQFSNSRSEMNVSTLELGDSALYLCASRLGVWGQPTDTQYFGPGTRLTVL.

The V call is TRBV5-4, the J call TRBJ2-3; a possible D gene is TRBD1 (6 bases). The CDR3 covers 12 residues. V shed 2 bases and J shed 5 bases, with 6 bases lying between them. Germline CDR1 is SGHNT and CDR2 is YYREEE (reference sequence). The CDR3 spells CASSLGGDTQYF. The CDR3 coding sequence is TGTGCCAGCAGCTTAGGGGGAGATACGCAGTATTTT.

The CDR3 DNA follows: TGTGCCACCAGCCTTGACAGGCATACTGAAGCTTTCTTT. Translation gives CATSLDRHTEAFF. J is TRBJ1-1 and V is TRBV15; the D gene is possibly TRBD1 (6 bases). V was clipped by 5 bases and J by 5 bases, with 12 bases between them. The germline gives CDR1 LNHNV, CDR2 YYDKDF (reference sequence). The CDR3 totals 13 residues.

The chain carries TRBV4-1 and TRBJ1-3; 7 bases fit TRBD1. This CDR3 comprises 17 residues. V gave up 2 bases and J gave up 0 bases; unmatched junction bases: 7. Germline V lookup: CDR1 MGHRA, CDR2 YSYEKL. The CDR3 DNA reads TGCGCCAGCAGCCAATGGACACAGGGGAGCTCTGGAAACACCATATATTTT. Its protein product is CASSQWTQGSSGNTIYF.

The CDR3 nucleotides are TGTGCCTGGAGCCCGGGACAAGCGAAGACCCAGTACTTC. It encodes CAWSPGQAKTQYF. The V and J genes are TRBV30 and TRBJ2-5; a weak D match, TRBD1 (6 bases). The germline CDR1 and CDR2 sequences are GTSNPN and SVGIG (reference sequence). V lost 3 bases to trimming and J lost 6 bases, with 14 bases between them. This CDR3 has 13 amino acids.

This clone was seen only a few times. The CDR3: CALPQGEAYGYTF. As DNA, the CDR3 is TGTGCCCTACCTCAGGGGGAAGCGTATGGCTACACCTTC. This chain joins TRBV30 and TRBJ1-2; 7 nucleotides match TRBD1. The length of the CDR3 is 13 residues. Germline V gene sequence: CDR1 GTSNPN, CDR2 SVGIG (reference sequence). The V gene end was trimmed by 8 bases and the J gene end by 5 bases; junction bases not matched to a gene: 11.

The chain carries TRBV30 and TRBJ2-1; tentatively, D is TRBD1 (5 bases). The CDR3 totals 10 residues. V lost 0 bases to trimming and J lost 14 bases, with 8 bases between them. CDR1 is GTSNPN, CDR2 SVGIG, per germline (reference sequence). The DNA for the CDR3 is TGTGCCTGGAGTGTACAGGAGAAGTTCTTC. Translating gives CAWSVQEKFF.

The gene calls are TRBV7-2 and TRBJ2-7, with D hard to call. The CDR3 has 11 amino acids. Trimming took off 5 bases at V and 1 base at J, with 3 bases between the two ends. Germline lookup yields CDR1 SGHTA and CDR2 FQGNSA. CDR3 amino acids: CASSASYEQYF. The DNA for the CDR3 is TGTGCCAGCAGCGCGTCCTACGAGCAGTACTTC.